Listed below are T cell receptor beta chains from one sample, sequenced in a study of blood T cell repertoires in COVID-19. TCRdb's table, derived via immunoSEQ multiplex PCR, lists solely in-frame clones and lacks some. The sample includes more than 200,000 clones, approximately 90% seen only once; the top ten take approximately 1.6%. What was sequenced was peripheral blood. The origin of the receptors is a man between 70 and 80 years old with acute or convalescent COVID-19. Each CDR3 is given with its conserved first and last residue. Fields, in order: D gene, V gene, clone size, J gene, CDR3 protein, CDR3 DNA. A D gene is named only where the DNA matches it firmly. For some rows the clone size is stated as once, few or many, or as a class when expanded; others skip it.

D: TRBD2
V: TRBV19
size: NA
J: TRBJ2-3
CDR3: CASSTLKGLAGVPDTQYF
DNA: TGTGCCAGTAGTACCCTAAAGGGACTAGCGGGAGTGCCAGATACGCAGTATTTT

D: TRBD1
V: TRBV19
size: NA
J: TRBJ2-3
CDR3: CASSRGQGADTQYF
DNA: TGTGCCAGTAGTAGAGGACAGGGGGCAGATACGCAGTATTTT

D: NA
V: TRBV10-2
size: once
J: TRBJ1-1
CDR3: CASSEVGSAEAFF
DNA: TGCGCCAGCAGTGAGGTAGGAAGCGCTGAAGCTTTCTTT

D: TRBD1
V: TRBV2
size: NA
J: TRBJ1-1
CDR3: CASKRDSGGEAFF
DNA: TGTGCCAGCAAGAGGGACAGTGGAGGTGAAGCTTTCTTT

D: TRBD2
V: TRBV5-4
size: NA
J: TRBJ2-1
CDR3: CASSLALTSGKYNEQFF
DNA: TGTGCCAGCAGCTTGGCATTGACTAGCGGGAAATACAATGAGCAGTTCTTC

D: NA
V: TRBV5-6
size: NA
J: TRBJ2-7
CDR3: CASSSGGAYPSYEQYF
DNA: TGTGCCAGCAGCTCCGGTGGGGCCTACCCTTCCTACGAGCAGTACTTC

D: TRBD2
V: TRBV12-5
size: few
J: TRBJ2-1
CDR3: CASGPYSGAEQFF
DNA: TGTGCTAGTGGCCCGTATAGCGGGGCTGAGCAGTTCTTC

D: NA
V: TRBV5-3
size: NA
J: TRBJ1-1
CDR3: CARSFAHSTAIAFF
DNA: TGTGCCAGAAGCTTCGCTCATAGTACCGCTATAGCTTTCTTT

D: NA
V: TRBV28
size: NA
J: TRBJ2-7
CDR3: CASMRDVMYEQYF
DNA: TGTGCCAGCATGAGGGATGTGATGTACGAGCAGTACTTC

D: NA
V: TRBV28
size: NA
J: TRBJ1-3
CDR3: CASSFQGNTIYF
DNA: TGTGCCAGCAGTTTTCAGGGAAACACCATATATTTT

D: NA
V: TRBV11-3
size: NA
J: TRBJ2-2
CDR3: CASSLGAGGTGELFF
DNA: TGTGCCAGCAGCTTAGGGGCCGGGGGCACCGGGGAGCTGTTTTTT

D: NA
V: TRBV28
size: NA
J: TRBJ1-2
CDR3: CASRPSGAVFYGYTF
DNA: TGTGCCAGCAGACCGAGTGGTGCGGTATTCTATGGCTACACCTTC

D: NA
V: TRBV5-4
size: NA
J: TRBJ2-1
CDR3: CASSPLQGYEQFF
DNA: TGTGCCAGCAGCCCTTTACAGGGCTATGAGCAGTTCTTC

D: TRBD2
V: TRBV10-3
size: NA
J: TRBJ2-5
CDR3: CAIRNSGSHQETQYF
DNA: TGTGCCATCAGGAACAGCGGGAGTCACCAAGAGACCCAGTACTTC

D: NA
V: TRBV9
size: NA
J: TRBJ1-1
CDR3: CASSVVAGNTEAFF
DNA: TGTGCCAGCAGCGTAGTGGCAGGGAACACTGAAGCTTTCTTT

D: TRBD1
V: TRBV19
size: NA
J: TRBJ1-2
CDR3: CASSIPVGQDYGYTF
DNA: TGTGCCAGTAGTATACCCGTGGGACAGGATTATGGCTACACCTTC

D: NA
V: TRBV7-2
size: NA
J: TRBJ2-7
CDR3: CASSLPGTLSYEQYF
DNA: TGTGCCAGCAGCCTACCGGGGACTTTATCCTACGAGCAGTACTTC

D: NA
V: TRBV6-5
size: few
J: TRBJ1-2
CDR3: CASTTGNSGGYTF
DNA: TGTGCCAGCACCACAGGGAATTCAGGTGGCTACACCTTC

D: NA
V: TRBV19
size: NA
J: TRBJ1-6
CDR3: CASSIPTGSPLHF
DNA: TGTGCCAGTAGTATTCCCACAGGTTCACCCCTCCACTTT

D: NA
V: TRBV18
size: NA
J: TRBJ2-4
CDR3: CASSPSTREQYF
DNA: TGTGCCAGCTCACCAAGTACAAGGGAGCAGTACTTC

D: NA
V: TRBV18
size: NA
J: TRBJ2-5
CDR3: CASSRGEGETQYF
DNA: TGTGCCAGCTCACGCGGCGAGGGAGAGACCCAGTACTTC

D: NA
V: TRBV30
size: NA
J: TRBJ1-1
CDR3: CAWSGWGDEAFF
DNA: TGTGCCTGGAGTGGATGGGGGGATGAAGCTTTCTTT

D: TRBD2
V: TRBV5-1
size: NA
J: TRBJ2-5
CDR3: CASSLSGSETQYF
DNA: TGCGCCAGCAGCTTGAGCGGGAGCGAGACCCAGTACTTC

D: NA
V: TRBV27
size: NA
J: TRBJ2-4
CDR3: CASSFAGLAKNIQYF
DNA: TGTGCCAGCAGTTTCGCGGGGCTAGCCAAAAACATTCAGTACTTC

D: TRBD1
V: TRBV19
size: NA
J: TRBJ1-1
CDR3: CASSPRDRASRNTEAFF
DNA: TGTGCCAGTAGTCCCCGGGACAGGGCGAGTAGGAACACTGAAGCTTTCTTT

D: TRBD1
V: TRBV5-6
size: NA
J: TRBJ2-2
CDR3: CASSIYGTGGHTGELFF
DNA: TGTGCCAGCAGCATTTATGGGACAGGGGGCCACACCGGGGAGCTGTTTTTT

D: NA
V: TRBV10-3
size: NA
J: TRBJ2-1
CDR3: CAISHMKNNEQFF
DNA: TGTGCCATCAGCCACATGAAGAACAATGAGCAGTTCTTC

D: NA
V: TRBV29-1
size: few
J: TRBJ2-2
CDR3: CSVEDEGANTGELFF
DNA: TGCAGCGTTGAAGATGAAGGGGCCAACACCGGGGAGCTGTTTTTT

D: NA
V: TRBV7-2
size: NA
J: TRBJ1-2
CDR3: CASSPAGTSNYGYTF
DNA: TGTGCCAGCAGCCCCGCCGGGACTTCTAACTATGGCTACACCTTC

D: TRBD1
V: TRBV12-3/TRBV12-4
size: NA
J: TRBJ2-5
CDR3: CASSTGTGETQYF
DNA: TGTGCCAGCAGCACCGGGACAGGGGAGACCCAGTACTTC

D: TRBD1
V: TRBV28
size: NA
J: TRBJ1-4
CDR3: CASSLLTGQDENEKLFF
DNA: TGTGCCAGCAGTTTACTCACGGGACAGGATGAAAATGAAAAACTGTTTTTT

D: NA
V: TRBV28
size: NA
J: TRBJ1-2
CDR3: CASSLGGSNYGYTF
DNA: TGTGCCAGCAGTTTAGGCGGATCTAACTATGGCTACACCTTC

D: TRBD1
V: TRBV27
size: NA
J: TRBJ1-6
CDR3: CASKGQDLDNSPLHF
DNA: TGTGCCAGCAAGGGACAGGACCTCGATAATTCACCCCTCCACTTT

D: NA
V: TRBV2
size: NA
J: TRBJ1-3
CDR3: CASSAENLSGNTIYF
DNA: TGTGCCAGCAGTGCCGAGAATCTCTCTGGAAACACCATATATTTT

D: NA
V: TRBV2
size: NA
J: TRBJ2-7
CDR3: CASSEALGLSYEQYF
DNA: TGTGCCAGCAGTGAAGCGCTGGGGCTTTCTTACGAGCAGTACTTC